The 14 T cell receptor beta chains below all came from one sample that was sequenced in a study of blood T cell repertoires in COVID-19. The table came from immunoSEQ multiplex PCR; TCRdb's copy has only in-frame clones and leaves some out. The table has 250,000 to 350,000 clones, approximately 83% seen once. Sample: PBMCs or T cells enriched from blood (not recorded which). Every receptor here comes from a woman aged 25 to 39 who had recovered from COVID-19.

This sequence joins TRBV19 and TRBJ2-5; D gene unclear. This CDR3 has 11 residues. With 6 bases removed from V and 5 bases from J, the gap between germline ends came to 7 bases. Germline V gene lookup returns CDR1 LNHDA and CDR2 SQIVND (reference sequence). This CDR3 is CASRSRETQYF. The CDR3 coding sequence is TGTGCCAGTAGATCTCGGGAGACCCAGTACTTC.

This clone has more than one count but fewer than ten. This chain links TRBV19 with TRBJ1-2; TRBD1 matches 10 bases. The CDR3 extends over 15 amino acids. Germline assignment: CDR1 LNHDA and CDR2 SQIVND (reference sequence). V trimming: 7 bases; J trimming: 4 bases; junction bases outside the gene matches: 9. CDR3 nucleotides: TGTGCCAGTACCACGGACAGGGGGGAACGCTATGGCTACACCTTC. Residues: CASTTDRGERYGYTF.

The V gene is TRBV12-3 or TRBV12-4, the J gene TRBJ2-7, with a weak D call TRBD1 (5 bases). This CDR3 has 13 amino acids. The V gene lost 6 bases and the J gene lost 4 bases, with 13 bases spanning the gap. CDR3 nucleotides: TGTGCCAGCAGCAAAAGACAGCTTTACGAGCAGTACTTC. This codes for CASSKRQLYEQYF.

This clone was seen a handful of times. V is TRBV7-9 and J is TRBJ2-2, with a possible D match to TRBD1 (6 bases). The CDR3 sequence is 16 residues long. Germline-derived CDR1 and CDR2 are SEHNR and FQNEAQ (reference sequence). V was shortened by 5 bases and J by 1 base, with 14 bases between the two germline ends. CDR3 nucleotide sequence: TGTGCCAGCAGCGCTGCAGGGGAATTGAACACCGGGGAGCTGTTTTTT. Amino acids: CASSAAGELNTGELFF.

The CDR3 sequence is CAISERATRNEQYF. In DNA, the CDR3 is TGTGCCATCAGTGAACGAGCGACGAGAAACGAGCAGTACTTC. This chain joins TRBV10-3 and TRBJ2-7; no clear D. V lost 3 bases, J lost 5 bases, and 14 bases lay in between. Germline V gene lookup returns CDR1 ENHRY and CDR2 SYGVKD. This CDR3 is built from 14 residues.

The chain joins TRBV7-2 to TRBJ1-4, with D perhaps matching TRBD1 (6 bases). The CDR3 runs 16 residues. Trimming cost V 4 bases and J 7 bases, with 19 bases left between them. Germline V lookup: CDR1 SGHTA, CDR2 FQGNSA. The CDR3 bases are TGTGCCAGCAGCTCCTGGCCGGGACAAGGGACTGAAAAACTGTTTTTT. This sequence encodes CASSSWPGQGTEKLFF.

This clone was found once. V usage is TRBV28 and J usage is TRBJ1-4; D is unclear. The CDR3 has 15 amino acids. V lost 7 bases and J 6 bases, leaving 18 bases between the germline ends. Germline lookup yields CDR1 MDHEN and CDR2 SYDVKM. The CDR3 bases are TGTGCCAGCAACTTTATGAGAAATTCTTATGAAAAACTGTTTTTT. This gives the protein CASNFMRNSYEKLFF. Supplemented by reference TRBV28 and TRBJ1-4, the full variable domain reads DVKVTQSSRYLVKRTGEKVFLECVQDMDHENMFWYRQDPGLGLRLIYFSYDVKMKEKGDIPEGYSVSREKKERFSLILESASTNQTSMYLCASNFMRNSYEKLFFGSGTQLSVL.

This clone has just one count. J is TRBJ1-5 and V is TRBV2; 7 nucleotides line up with TRBD1. Losses at the gene ends were 5 bases for V and 9 bases for J; bases not matched to a gene: 7. Germline lookup yields CDR1 SNHLY and CDR2 FYNNEI. The CDR3 runs 13 residues. The CDR3 DNA reads as TGTGCCAGCAGTTATACAGGGGCCGCGCCCCAGCATTTT. This codes for CASSYTGAAPQHF.

This clone is a singleton in its sample. Germline is not matched at one junction end, which may reflect a read error. The V call is TRBV6-1, the J call TRBJ2-7; D unclear. Per germline, CDR1 MNHNS and CDR2 SASEGT. CDR3 length equals 12 residues. The CDR3 DNA sequence: TGTGCCAGCAGTGAAATCGTTGGGCAGGAAGACTTC. Amino acids: CASSEIVGQEDF.

The rearrangement uses TRBV19 and TRBJ2-7; TRBD2 matches at 9 bases. Trimming removed 10 bases from V and 2 bases from J; junction bases left unmatched: 9. This CDR3 contains 14 residues. CDR1 and CDR2 from the germline V gene are LNHDA and SQIVND (reference sequence). CDR3 amino acids: CATSPTSGPYEQYF. CDR3 nucleotides: TGTGCCACCTCCCCGACTAGCGGTCCCTACGAGCAGTACTTC.

The chain employs TRBV5-1 and TRBJ2-2; D perhaps matches TRBD2 (6 bases). Per germline, CDR1 SGHRS and CDR2 YFSETQ. This CDR3 has 16 residues. V was shortened by 1 base and J by 1 base, with 11 bases between the two germline ends. CDR3 nucleotide sequence: TGCGCCAGCAGCTTGATGGCGGGGATGAACACCGGGGAGCTGTTTTTT. Protein: CASSLMAGMNTGELFF.

The chain links TRBV5-1 to TRBJ2-1; D is unclear. The length of the CDR3 is 14 residues. CDR1 and CDR2 from the germline V gene are SGHRS and YFSETQ. Trimming left V 2 bases short and J 1 base short, with 7 bases between. The CDR3 nucleotides read TGCGCCAGCAGCTTTGGCAGTTCCTACAATGAGCAGTTCTTC. Residues: CASSFGSSYNEQFF.

The rearrangement links TRBV25-1 to TRBJ1-1; D unclear. This CDR3 comprises 13 residues. CDR1 and CDR2 (germline): MGHDK, SYGVNS. Trimming removed 8 bases at V and 5 bases at J, with 15 bases between. CDR3 DNA: TGTGCCAGCGTCAGAGAGGCGGGGACTGAAGCTTTCTTT. The encoded protein is CASVREAGTEAFF.

The chain joins TRBV10-3 to TRBJ2-6; D may be TRBD1 (5 bases). This CDR3 spans 18 amino acids. The germline V and J ends were trimmed by 0 bases and 0 bases, with 12 bases remaining between them. CDR1 and CDR2 from the germline V gene are ENHRY and SYGVKD. CDR3 protein: CAISESRTTRSGANVLTF. CDR3 DNA sequence: TGTGCCATCAGTGAGTCGAGGACAACTCGCTCTGGGGCCAACGTCCTGACTTTC.